This TCR beta chain was captured in a study of post-analysis software for immune sequencing data. Whole-study findings and limits: Patients used about five TRBV segments, including TRBV5-6, TRBV5-1 and TRBV20-1, more often than controls.

Researchers reported that TCR beta cDNA libraries carried unique molecular identifiers. Starting from roughly 1 to 10 million T cells, the study yielded about half a million cDNA molecules. From the PCR reads, TCRdb called clonotypes with MiXCR, one entry per CDR3 protein. The sample yields approximately 260,000 distinct CDR3 sequences, just over 35% seen once. This clonotype was seen many times. Its antigen is still unknown. The CDR3 covers 14 residues. The V gene lost 2 bases and the J gene lost 0 bases, with 9 bases spanning the gap. CDR1 and CDR2 from the germline V gene are SGHKS and YYEKEE (reference sequence).

The clonotype was recovered from a girl aged 10 to 17 with multiple sclerosis. Sequences were obtained from blood. V and J are TRBV5-5 and TRBJ2-7; D may be TRBD1 (5 bases). The CDR3 here is CASSFAQGSYEQYF. CDR3 nucleotides: TGTGCCAGCAGCTTCGCCCAGGGCTCCTACGAGCAGTACTTC.